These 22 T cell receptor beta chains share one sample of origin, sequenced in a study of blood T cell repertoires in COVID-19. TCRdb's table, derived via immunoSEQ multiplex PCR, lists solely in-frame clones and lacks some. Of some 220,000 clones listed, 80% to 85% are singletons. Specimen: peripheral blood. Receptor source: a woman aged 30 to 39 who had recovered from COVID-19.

CDR3 sequence: CASSLVRGQGLGDNEQFF. Written as DNA, the CDR3 is TGCGCCAGCAGCTTGGTGAGGGGACAGGGGCTCGGTGACAATGAGCAGTTCTTC. The chain links TRBV5-1 to TRBJ2-1; 10 nucleotides agree with TRBD1. V dropped 0 bases and J dropped 5; count of bases not matched to a gene: 11. Looked up from germline, CDR1 is SGHRS and CDR2 is YFSETQ. CDR3 length equals 18 residues.

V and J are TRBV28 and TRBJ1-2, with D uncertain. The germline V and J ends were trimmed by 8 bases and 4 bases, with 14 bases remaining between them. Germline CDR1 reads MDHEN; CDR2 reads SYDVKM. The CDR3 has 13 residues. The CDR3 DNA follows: TGTGCCAGCTTGTCAGCGGAGGTCTATGGCTACACCTTC. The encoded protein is CASLSAEVYGYTF.

The CDR3 reads CASSWRGDTEAFF. CDR3 nucleotide sequence: TGCGCCAGCAGCTGGCGGGGGGACACTGAAGCTTTCTTT. V is TRBV5-1 and J is TRBJ1-1; D perhaps matches TRBD1 (5 bases). Germline lookup yields CDR1 SGHRS and CDR2 YFSETQ. V was shortened by 3 bases and J by 3 bases, with 9 bases between the two germline ends. The CDR3 runs 13 residues.

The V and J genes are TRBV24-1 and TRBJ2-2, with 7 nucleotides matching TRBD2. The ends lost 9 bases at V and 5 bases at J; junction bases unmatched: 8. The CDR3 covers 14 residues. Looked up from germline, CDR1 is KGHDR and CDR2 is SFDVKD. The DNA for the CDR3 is TGTGCCACCGCTAAGTGGGAGGGTACCGGGGAGCTGTTTTTT. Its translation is CATAKWEGTGELFF.

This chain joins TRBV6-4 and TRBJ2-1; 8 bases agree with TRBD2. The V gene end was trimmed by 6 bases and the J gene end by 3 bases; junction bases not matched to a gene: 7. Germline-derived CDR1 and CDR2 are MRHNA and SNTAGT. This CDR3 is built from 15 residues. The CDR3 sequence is CASSAGGADYNEQFF. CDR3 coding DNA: TGTGCCAGCAGCGCCGGGGGGGCGGACTACAATGAGCAGTTCTTC.

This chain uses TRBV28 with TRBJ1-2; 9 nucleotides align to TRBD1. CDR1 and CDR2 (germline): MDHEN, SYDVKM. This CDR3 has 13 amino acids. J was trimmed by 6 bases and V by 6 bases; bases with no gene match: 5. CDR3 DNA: TGTGCCAGCAGGGTACAGGGGGCGCATGGCTACACCTTC. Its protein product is CASRVQGAHGYTF.

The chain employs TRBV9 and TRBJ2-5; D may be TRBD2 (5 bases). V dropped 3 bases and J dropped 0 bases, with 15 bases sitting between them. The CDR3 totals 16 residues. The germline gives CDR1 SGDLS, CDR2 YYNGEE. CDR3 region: CASSESHGMYQETQYF. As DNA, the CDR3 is TGTGCCAGCAGCGAGTCTCACGGGATGTACCAAGAGACCCAGTACTTC.

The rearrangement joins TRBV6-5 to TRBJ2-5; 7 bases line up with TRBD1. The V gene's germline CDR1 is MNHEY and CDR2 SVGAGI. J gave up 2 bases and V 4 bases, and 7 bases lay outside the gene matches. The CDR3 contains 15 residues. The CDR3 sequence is CASSSTGQPQETQYF. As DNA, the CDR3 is TGTGCCAGCAGTTCCACGGGACAGCCTCAAGAGACCCAGTACTTC.

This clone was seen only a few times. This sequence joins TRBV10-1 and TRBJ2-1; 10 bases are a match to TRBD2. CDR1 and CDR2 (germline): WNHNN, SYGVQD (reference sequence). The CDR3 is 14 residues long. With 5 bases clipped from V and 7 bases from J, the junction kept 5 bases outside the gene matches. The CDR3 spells CASSTGGLANEQFF. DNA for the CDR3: TGCGCCAGCAGTACAGGGGGACTAGCGAATGAGCAGTTCTTC.

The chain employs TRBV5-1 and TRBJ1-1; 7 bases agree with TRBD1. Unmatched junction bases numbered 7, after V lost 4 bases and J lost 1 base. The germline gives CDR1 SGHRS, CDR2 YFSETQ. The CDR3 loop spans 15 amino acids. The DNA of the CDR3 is TGCGCCAGCAGCATTGGGACAGCCGCGAACACTGAAGCTTTCTTT. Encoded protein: CASSIGTAANTEAFF.

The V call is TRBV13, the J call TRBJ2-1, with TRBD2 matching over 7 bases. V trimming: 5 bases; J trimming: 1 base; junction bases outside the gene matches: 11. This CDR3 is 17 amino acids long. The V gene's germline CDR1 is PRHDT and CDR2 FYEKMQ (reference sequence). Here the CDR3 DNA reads TGTGCCAGCAGCCGAAACGGGGGGAGGGATTCCTACAATGAGCAGTTCTTC. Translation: CASSRNGGRDSYNEQFF.

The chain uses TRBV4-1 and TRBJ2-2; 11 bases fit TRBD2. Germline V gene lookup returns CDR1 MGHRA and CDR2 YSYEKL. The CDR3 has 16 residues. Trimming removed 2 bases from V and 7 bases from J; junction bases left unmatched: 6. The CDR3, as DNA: TGCGCCAGCAGCCAACTAGCGGGAGGCGGGGGCGGGGAGCTGTTTTTT. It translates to CASSQLAGGGGGELFF.

Here the CDR3 DNA reads TGTGCCAGCAGCGACAGCACCTCTGGAAACACCATATATTTT. Encoded protein: CASSDSTSGNTIYF. This chain connects TRBV5-5 to TRBJ1-3; tentatively, D is TRBD1 (5 bases). V lost 4 bases to trimming and J lost 0 bases, with 8 bases between them. The CDR3 loop spans 14 amino acids. Germline CDR1 is SGHKS and CDR2 is YYEKEE (reference sequence).

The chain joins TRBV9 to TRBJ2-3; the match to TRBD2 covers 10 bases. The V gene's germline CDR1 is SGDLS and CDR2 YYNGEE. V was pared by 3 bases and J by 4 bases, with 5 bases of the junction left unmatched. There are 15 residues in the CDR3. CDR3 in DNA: TGTGCCAGCAGCGCTAGCGGGAGTGGGGCAGATACGCAGTATTTT. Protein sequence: CASSASGSGADTQYF.

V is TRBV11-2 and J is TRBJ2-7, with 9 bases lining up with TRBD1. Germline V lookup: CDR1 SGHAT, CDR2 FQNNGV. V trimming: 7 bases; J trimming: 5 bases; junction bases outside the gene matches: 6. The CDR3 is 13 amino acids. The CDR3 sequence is CASNAWTGDEQYF. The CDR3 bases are TGTGCCAGCAACGCCTGGACAGGGGACGAGCAGTACTTC.

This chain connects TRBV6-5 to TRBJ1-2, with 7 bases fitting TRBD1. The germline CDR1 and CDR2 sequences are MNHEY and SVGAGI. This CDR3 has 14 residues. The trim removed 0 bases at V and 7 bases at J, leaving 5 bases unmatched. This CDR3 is CASSYSAGGSGYTF. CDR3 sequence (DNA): TGTGCCAGCAGTTACTCAGCAGGGGGAAGTGGCTACACCTTC.

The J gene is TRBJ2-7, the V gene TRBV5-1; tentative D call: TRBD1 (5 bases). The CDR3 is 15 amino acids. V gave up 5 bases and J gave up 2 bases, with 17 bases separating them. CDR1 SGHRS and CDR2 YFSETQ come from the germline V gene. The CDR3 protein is CASRPQGYGPYEQYF. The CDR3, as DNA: TGCGCCAGCAGACCCCAGGGATACGGACCCTACGAGCAGTACTTC.

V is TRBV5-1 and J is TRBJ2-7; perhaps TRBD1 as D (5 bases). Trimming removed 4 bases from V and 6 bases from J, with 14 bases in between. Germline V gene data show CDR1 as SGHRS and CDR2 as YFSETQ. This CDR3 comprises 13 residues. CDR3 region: CASSTAQGGEQYF. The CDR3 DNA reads TGCGCCAGCAGCACGGCCCAGGGTGGCGAGCAGTACTTC.

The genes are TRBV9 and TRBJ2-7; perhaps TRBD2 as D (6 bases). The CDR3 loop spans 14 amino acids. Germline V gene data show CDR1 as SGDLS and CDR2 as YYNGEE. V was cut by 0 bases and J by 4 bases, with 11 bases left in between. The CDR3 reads CASSVEDRGYEQYF. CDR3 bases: TGTGCCAGCAGCGTAGAGGATCGGGGGTACGAGCAGTACTTC.

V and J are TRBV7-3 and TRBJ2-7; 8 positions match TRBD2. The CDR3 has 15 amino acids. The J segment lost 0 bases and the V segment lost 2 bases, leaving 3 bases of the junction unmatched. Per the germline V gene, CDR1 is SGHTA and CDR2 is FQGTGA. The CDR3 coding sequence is TGTGCCAGCAGCTTAGCGGGGGGATACTCCTACGAGCAGTACTTC. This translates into CASSLAGGYSYEQYF. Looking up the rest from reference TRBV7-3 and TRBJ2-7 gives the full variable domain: GAGVSQTPSNKVTEKGKYVELRCDPISGHTALYWYRQSLGQGPEFLIYFQGTGAADDSGLPNDRFFAVRPEGSVSTLKIQRTERGDSAVYLCASSLAGGYSYEQYFGPGTRLTVT.

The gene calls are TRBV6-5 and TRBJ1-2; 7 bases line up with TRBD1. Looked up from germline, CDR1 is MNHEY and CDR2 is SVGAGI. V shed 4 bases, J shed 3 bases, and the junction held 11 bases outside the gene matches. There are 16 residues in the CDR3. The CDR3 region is CASSSPRDRNYYGYTF. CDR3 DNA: TGTGCCAGCAGTTCTCCCCGGGACAGAAATTACTATGGCTACACCTTC.

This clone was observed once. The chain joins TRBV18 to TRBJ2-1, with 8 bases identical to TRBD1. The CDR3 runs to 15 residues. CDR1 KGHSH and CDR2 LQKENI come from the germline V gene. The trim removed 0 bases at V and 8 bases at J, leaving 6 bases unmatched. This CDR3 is CASSPPRTGRYEQFF. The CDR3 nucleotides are TGTGCCAGCTCACCACCTAGGACAGGGCGCTATGAGCAGTTCTTC. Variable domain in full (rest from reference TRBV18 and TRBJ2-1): NAGVMQNPRHLVRRRGQEARLRCSPMKGHSHVYWYRQLPEEGLKFMVYLQKENIIDESGMPKERFSAEFPKEGPSILRIQQVVRGDSAAYFCASSPPRTGRYEQFFGPGTRLTVL.